These T cell receptor beta chains were read from a single sample in a study of T cells after yellow fever vaccination. TCRdb re-called the 5' RACE reads with MiXCR, one entry per CDR3 protein. The data show 250,000 to 400,000 distinct CDR3 sequences, roughly 3.9% seen once. Sequencing used PBMCs, obtained 5 days after the yellow fever booster vaccination. These receptors were collected from a man aged 18-30 years who received the YFV17D yellow fever vaccine. The CDR3 runs from the conserved cysteine through the conserved F or W. Part of the rows lack a size; the others show once, few, many or a class for expanded clones.

v_call,clone_size,cdr3_length,cdr3_aa
TRBV24-1,few,13,CATSEGIGTEAFF
TRBV20-1,NA,15,CSARPGAEENQPQHF
TRBV15,NA,15,CATSRPRGMNTEAFF
TRBV4-3,few,15,CASSQVGGAHNEQFF
TRBV7-2,many,14,CASSLIGAPGELFF
TRBV7-9,many,15,CASSSPGQGKTEAFF
TRBV27,few,18,CASSLGSSRSSYNSPLHF
TRBV5-1,few,14,CASSMEGLGTEAFF
TRBV28,few,14,CASSISGFTDTQYF
TRBV6-6,few,13,CASSYSYGTEAFF
TRBV7-2,NA,15,CASSLVRERTDTQYF
TRBV12-3/TRBV12-4,few,12,CASSRSPDGYTF
TRBV20-1,few,14,CSARQTSGTDTQYF
TRBV6-2/TRBV6-3,few,14,CATSFGSYKNIQYF
TRBV5-4,NA,12,CASRFTSGVAEF
TRBV5-4,NA,15,CASSRPADASDEQFF
TRBV24-1,NA,14,CATSDRGVQETQYF
TRBV7-9,few,15,CASSPGGLVTDTQYF
TRBV15,few,21,CATSRSAVAGGLAGAKNIQYF
TRBV6-5,few,12,CASSPGNNEQFF
TRBV20-1,NA,18,CSASRASGGGHFYNEQFF
TRBV28,many,11,CASSSWETQYF
TRBV7-9,many,12,CASSLNQETQYF
TRBV20-1,many,13,CSAIRTDQETQYF
TRBV7-2,NA,18,CASSLAPQASSYNSPLHF
TRBV2,NA,14,CASSEGGWRYGYTF
TRBV6-5,few,12,CASSYGGYGYTF
TRBV5-4,NA,15,CASSLWDRAITEAFF
TRBV11-2,many,12,CASSLGGDEQFF
TRBV29-1,few,14,CSVEEQGKVYGYTF
TRBV5-5,few,15,CASSFLYRGTPEAFF
TRBV7-2,few,15,CASSYRRTDSSPLHF
TRBV5-1,NA,13,CASRSQDRDTQYF
TRBV6-5,few,14,CASSYTRHPHEAFF
TRBV7-2,few,15,CASSSRGGPNYGYTF
TRBV5-1,many,14,CASSLEASSYEQYF
TRBV5-1,NA,14,CASSLGVDTDTKYF
TRBV6-1,few,13,CASSSDLTTEQYF
TRBV29-1,many,16,CTPPPSTRWGNQPQHF
TRBV14,NA,17,CASSRPPGGLRYNEQFF
TRBV6-2/TRBV6-3,many,11,CAGRGYRGYTF
TRBV7-2,few,13,CASSSGYGNTIYF
TRBV5-5,few,16,CASSLAGPTTNEKLFF
TRBV15,few,14,CATSRDGRATEAFF
TRBV6-5,few,14,CASSYGIRIPEAFF